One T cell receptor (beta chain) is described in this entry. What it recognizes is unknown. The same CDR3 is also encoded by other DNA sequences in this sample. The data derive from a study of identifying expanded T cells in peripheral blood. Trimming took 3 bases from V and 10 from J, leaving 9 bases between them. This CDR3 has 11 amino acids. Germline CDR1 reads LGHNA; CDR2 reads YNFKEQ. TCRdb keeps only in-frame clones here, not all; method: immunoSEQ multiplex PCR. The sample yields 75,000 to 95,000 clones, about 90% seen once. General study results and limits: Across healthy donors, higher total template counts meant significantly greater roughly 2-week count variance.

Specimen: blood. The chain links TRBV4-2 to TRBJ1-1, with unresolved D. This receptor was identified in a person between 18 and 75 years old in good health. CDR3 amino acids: CASSHNIVAFF. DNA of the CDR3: TGTGCCAGCAGCCACAACATTGTAGCTTTCTTT.